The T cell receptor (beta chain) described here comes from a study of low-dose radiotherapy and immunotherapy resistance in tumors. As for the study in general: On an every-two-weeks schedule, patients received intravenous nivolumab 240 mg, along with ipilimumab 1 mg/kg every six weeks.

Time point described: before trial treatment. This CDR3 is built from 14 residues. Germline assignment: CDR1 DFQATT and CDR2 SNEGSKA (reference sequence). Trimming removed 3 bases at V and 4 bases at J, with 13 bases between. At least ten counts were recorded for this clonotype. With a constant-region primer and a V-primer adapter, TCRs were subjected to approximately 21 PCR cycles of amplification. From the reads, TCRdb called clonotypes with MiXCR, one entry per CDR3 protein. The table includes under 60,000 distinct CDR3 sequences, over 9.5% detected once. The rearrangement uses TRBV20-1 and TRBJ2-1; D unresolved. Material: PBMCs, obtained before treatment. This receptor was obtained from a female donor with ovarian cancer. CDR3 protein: CSASKVKDYNEQFF. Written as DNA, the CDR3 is TGCAGTGCTAGTAAGGTAAAGGATTACAATGAGCAGTTCTTC.